This record looks at one TCR beta chain sequence and its context. Its antigen is currently unknown. The data belong to a study of identical twins. Findings and limits, study-wide: Those out-of-frame alpha sequences shared by twins showed an excess of low generation probability. The models systematically underestimated how much out-of-frame TCR alpha was shared in monozygotic twins.

A template switching step contributed a universal primer site, while unique molecular identifiers were present in the cDNA. TCRdb re-analysed the 5' RACE reads in MiXCR, keeping a single row per CDR3 protein. The repertoire consists of some 270,000 distinct CDR3 sequences, with approximately 8.3% occurring once and the leading ten covering about 3%. Looked up from germline, CDR1 is PRHDT and CDR2 is FYEKMQ (reference sequence). V lost 2 bases to trimming and J lost 4 bases; unmatched junction nucleotides: 25. This CDR3 has 23 amino acids. In addition, the sample was reused for a study of yellow fever vaccine responses in identical twins.

J is TRBJ2-7 and V is TRBV13; the match to TRBD2 covers 14 bases. Sequencing input: CD8+ T cells sorted from blood. The TCR was taken from a woman under 30 in good health. The CDR3 protein is CASSLRDRFGSGLAGVRSYEQYF. CDR3 DNA sequence: TGTGCCAGCAGCTTAAGGGATCGGTTCGGTTCGGGACTAGCGGGAGTACGGTCGTACGAGCAGTACTTC.